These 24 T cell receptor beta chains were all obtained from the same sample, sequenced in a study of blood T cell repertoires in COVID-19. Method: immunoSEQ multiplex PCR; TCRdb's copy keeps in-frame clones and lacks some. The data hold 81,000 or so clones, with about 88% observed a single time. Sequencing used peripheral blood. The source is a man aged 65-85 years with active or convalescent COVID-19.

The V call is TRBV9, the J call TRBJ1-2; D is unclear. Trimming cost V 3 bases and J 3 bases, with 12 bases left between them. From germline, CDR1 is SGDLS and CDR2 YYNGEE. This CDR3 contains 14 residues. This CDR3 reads CASSAVGQDYGYTF. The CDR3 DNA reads TGTGCCAGCAGCGCAGTTGGGCAGGACTATGGCTACACCTTC.

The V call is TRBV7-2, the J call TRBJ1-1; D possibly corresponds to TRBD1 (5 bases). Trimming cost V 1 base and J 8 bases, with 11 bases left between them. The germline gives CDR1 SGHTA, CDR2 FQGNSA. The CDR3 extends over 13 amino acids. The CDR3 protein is CASSLERGREAFF. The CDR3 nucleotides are TGTGCCAGCAGCTTAGAGCGGGGCAGGGAAGCTTTCTTT.

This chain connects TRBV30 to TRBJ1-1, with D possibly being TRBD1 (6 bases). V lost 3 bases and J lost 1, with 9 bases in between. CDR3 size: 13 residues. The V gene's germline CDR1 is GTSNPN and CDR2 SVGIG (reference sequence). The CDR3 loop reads CAWRGRGNTEAFF. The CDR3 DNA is TGTGCCTGGAGAGGCAGGGGGAACACTGAAGCTTTCTTT.

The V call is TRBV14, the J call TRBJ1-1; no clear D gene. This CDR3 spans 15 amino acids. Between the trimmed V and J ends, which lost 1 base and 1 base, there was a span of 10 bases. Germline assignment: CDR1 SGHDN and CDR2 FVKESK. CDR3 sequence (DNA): TGTGCCAGCAGCCAAGTCCGGGAGAGGAACACTGAAGCTTTCTTT. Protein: CASSQVRERNTEAFF. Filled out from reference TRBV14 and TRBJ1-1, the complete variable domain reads EAGVTQFPSHSVIEKGQTVTLRCDPISGHDNLYWYRRVMGKEIKFLLHFVKESKQDESGMPNNRFLAERTGGTYSTLKVQPAELEDSGVYFCASSQVRERNTEAFFGQGTRLTVV.

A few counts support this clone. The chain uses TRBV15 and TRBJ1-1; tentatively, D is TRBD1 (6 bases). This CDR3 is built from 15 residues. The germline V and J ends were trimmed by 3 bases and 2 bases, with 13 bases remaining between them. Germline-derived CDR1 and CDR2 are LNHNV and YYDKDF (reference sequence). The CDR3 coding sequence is TGTGCCACCAGCAGTCCTGGGACAATAAACACTGAAGCTTTCTTT. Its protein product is CATSSPGTINTEAFF.

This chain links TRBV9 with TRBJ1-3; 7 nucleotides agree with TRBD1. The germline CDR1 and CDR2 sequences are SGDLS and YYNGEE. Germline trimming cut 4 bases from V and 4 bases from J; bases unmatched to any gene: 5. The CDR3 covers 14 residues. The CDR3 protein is CASSPLTGGNTIYF. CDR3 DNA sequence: TGTGCCAGCAGCCCGTTGACAGGGGGAAACACCATATATTTT.

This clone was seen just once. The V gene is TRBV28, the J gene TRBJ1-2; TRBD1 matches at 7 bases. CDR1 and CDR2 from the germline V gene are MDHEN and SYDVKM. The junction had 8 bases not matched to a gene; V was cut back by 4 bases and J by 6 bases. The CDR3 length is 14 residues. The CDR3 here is CASSSATGADGYTF. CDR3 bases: TGTGCCAGCAGTTCCGCCACAGGGGCTGATGGCTACACCTTC.

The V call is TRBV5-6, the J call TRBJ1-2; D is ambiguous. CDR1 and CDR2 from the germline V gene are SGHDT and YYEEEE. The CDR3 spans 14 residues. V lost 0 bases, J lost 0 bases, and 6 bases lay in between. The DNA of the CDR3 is TGTGCCAGCAGCTTGGACAGCACTAACTATGGCTACACCTTC. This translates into CASSLDSTNYGYTF.

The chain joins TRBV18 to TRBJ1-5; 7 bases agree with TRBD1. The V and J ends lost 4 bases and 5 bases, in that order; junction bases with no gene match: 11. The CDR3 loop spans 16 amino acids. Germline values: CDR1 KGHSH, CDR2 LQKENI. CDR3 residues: CASSQIPGQIDQPQHF. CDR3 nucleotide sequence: TGTGCCAGCTCACAAATACCGGGACAGATTGATCAGCCCCAGCATTTT.

The CDR3 DNA sequence: TGTGCCAGCAGTCCTGACAGGGGCATAGGTGAAAAACTGTTTTTT. It specifies CASSPDRGIGEKLFF. The rearrangement links TRBV7-9 to TRBJ1-4; 8 bases map to TRBD1. CDR1 is SEHNR, CDR2 FQNEAQ, per germline (reference sequence). The CDR3 runs 15 residues. Germline trimming cut 6 bases from V and 7 bases from J; bases unmatched to any gene: 10.

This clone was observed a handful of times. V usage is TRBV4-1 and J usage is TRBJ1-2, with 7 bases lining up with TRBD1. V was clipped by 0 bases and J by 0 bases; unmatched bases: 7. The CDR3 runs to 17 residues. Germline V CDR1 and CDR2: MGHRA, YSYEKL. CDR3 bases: TGCGCCAGCAGCCAAGAGCAGGGGGGCATAGCTAACTATGGCTACACCTTC. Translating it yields CASSQEQGGIANYGYTF.

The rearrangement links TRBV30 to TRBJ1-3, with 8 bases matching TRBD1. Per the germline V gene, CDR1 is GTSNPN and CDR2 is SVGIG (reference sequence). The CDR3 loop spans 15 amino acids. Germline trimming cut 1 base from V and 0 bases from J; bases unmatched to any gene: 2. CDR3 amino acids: CAWSADRVSGNTIYF. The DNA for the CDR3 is TGTGCCTGGAGTGCGGACAGGGTCTCTGGAAACACCATATATTTT.

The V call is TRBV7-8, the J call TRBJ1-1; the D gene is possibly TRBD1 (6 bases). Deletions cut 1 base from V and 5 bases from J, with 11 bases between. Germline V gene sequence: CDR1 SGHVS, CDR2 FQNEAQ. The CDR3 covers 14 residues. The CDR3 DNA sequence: TGTGCCAGCAGCTTAGTAGCGGGGGCAACTGAAGCTTTCTTT. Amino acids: CASSLVAGATEAFF.

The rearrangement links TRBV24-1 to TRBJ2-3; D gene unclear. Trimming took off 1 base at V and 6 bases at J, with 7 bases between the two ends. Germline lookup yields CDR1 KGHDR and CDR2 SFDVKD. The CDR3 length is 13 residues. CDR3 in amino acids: CATSDFLADTQYF. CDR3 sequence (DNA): TGTGCCACCAGTGATTTTTTGGCCGATACGCAGTATTTT.

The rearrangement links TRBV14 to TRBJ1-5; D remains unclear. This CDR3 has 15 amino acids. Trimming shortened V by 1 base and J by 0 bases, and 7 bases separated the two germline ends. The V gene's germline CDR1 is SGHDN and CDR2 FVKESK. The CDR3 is CASSQGTGSNQPQHF. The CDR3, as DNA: TGTGCCAGCAGCCAAGGTACGGGTAGCAATCAGCCCCAGCATTTT.

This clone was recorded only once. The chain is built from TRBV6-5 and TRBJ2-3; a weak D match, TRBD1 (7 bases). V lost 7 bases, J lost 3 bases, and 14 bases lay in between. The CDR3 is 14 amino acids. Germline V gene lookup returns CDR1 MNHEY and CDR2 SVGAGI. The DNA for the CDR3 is TGTGCCAGCACCCGCAGGGGGGCTACAGATACGCAGTATTTT. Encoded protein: CASTRRGATDTQYF.

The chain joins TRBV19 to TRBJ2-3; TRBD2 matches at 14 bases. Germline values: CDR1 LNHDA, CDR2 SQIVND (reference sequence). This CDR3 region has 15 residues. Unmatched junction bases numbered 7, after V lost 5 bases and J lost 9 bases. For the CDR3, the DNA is TGTGCCAGTAGTCTCGGACTAGCGGGGGGTGGGACGCAGTATTTT. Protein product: CASSLGLAGGGTQYF.

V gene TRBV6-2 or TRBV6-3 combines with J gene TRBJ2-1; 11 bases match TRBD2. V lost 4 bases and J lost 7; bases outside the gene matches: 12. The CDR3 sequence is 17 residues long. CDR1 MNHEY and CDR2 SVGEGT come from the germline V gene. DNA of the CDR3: TGTGCCAGCAGTTGGTCCCCTAGCGGGGGGCTGCGGAATGAGCAGTTCTTC. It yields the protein CASSWSPSGGLRNEQFF.

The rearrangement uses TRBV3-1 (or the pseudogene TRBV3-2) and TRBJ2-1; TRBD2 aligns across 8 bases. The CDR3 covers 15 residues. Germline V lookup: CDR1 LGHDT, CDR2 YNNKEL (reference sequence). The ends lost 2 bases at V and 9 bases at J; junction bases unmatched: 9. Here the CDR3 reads CASSQMSGGPPEQFF. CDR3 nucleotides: TGTGCCAGCAGCCAAATGAGCGGGGGCCCCCCTGAGCAGTTCTTC.

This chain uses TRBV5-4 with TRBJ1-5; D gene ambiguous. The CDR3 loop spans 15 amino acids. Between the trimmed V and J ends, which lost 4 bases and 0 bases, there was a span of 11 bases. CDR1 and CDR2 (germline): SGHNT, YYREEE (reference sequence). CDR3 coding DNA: TGTGCCAGCAGCAAGGATGGCGGTAGCAATCAGCCCCAGCATTTT. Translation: CASSKDGGSNQPQHF.

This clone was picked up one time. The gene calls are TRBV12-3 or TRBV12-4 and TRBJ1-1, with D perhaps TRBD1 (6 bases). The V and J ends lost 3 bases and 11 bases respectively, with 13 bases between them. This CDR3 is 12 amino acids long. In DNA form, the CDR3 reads TGTGCCAGCAGTTTGGTACAGGGTCAGGCTTTCTTT. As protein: CASSLVQGQAFF.

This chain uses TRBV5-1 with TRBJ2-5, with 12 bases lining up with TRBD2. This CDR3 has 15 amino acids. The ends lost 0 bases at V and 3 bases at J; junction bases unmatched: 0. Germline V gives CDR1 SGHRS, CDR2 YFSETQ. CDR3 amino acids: CASSLGTSGEETQYF. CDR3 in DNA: TGCGCCAGCAGCTTGGGGACTAGCGGGGAAGAGACCCAGTACTTC.

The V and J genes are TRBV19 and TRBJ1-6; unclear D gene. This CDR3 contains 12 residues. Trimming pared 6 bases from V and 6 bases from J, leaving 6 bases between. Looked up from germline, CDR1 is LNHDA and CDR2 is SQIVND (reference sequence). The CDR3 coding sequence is TGTGCCAGTAGACTTGGTAATTCACCCCTCCACTTT. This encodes CASRLGNSPLHF.

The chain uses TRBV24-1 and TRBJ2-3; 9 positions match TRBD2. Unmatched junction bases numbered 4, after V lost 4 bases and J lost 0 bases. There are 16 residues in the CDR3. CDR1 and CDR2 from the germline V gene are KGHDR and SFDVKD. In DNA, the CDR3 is TGTGCCACCAGTGAACCGACTAGCGGAAGCACAGATACGCAGTATTTT. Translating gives CATSEPTSGSTDTQYF.